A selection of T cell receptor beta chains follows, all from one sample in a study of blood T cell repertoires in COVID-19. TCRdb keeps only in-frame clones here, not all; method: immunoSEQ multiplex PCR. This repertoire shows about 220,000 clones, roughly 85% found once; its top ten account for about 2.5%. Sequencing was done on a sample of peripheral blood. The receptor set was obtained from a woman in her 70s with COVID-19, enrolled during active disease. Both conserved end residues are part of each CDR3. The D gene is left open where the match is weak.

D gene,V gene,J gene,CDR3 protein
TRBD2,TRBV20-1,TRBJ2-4,CSASHGLAGVSNIQYF
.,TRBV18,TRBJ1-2,CASSPPQGIYGYTF
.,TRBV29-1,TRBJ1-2,CSVDRQFGGYTF
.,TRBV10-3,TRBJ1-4,CAISDPRETTNEKLFF
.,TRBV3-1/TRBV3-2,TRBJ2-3,CASSQRGGITDTQYF
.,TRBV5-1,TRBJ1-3,CASSLAGAGNTIYF
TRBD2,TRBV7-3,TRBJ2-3,CASSLSSGVLSTDTQYF
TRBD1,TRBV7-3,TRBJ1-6,CASSRGGTGGNSPLHF
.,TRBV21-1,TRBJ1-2,CASSLKPGKFDYGYTF
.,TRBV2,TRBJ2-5,CASSDVRGDLQETQYF